This T cell receptor beta chain was sequenced for a study of T-cell reconstitution after alpha-beta-depleted transplantation in children. The V gene's germline CDR1 is SGHTA and CDR2 FQGNSA. The CDR3 runs 15 residues. V lost 3 bases to trimming and J lost 1 base, with 9 bases between them. This clonotype was counted ten times or more. The authors prepared the TCRbeta library with unique molecular identifiers. One entry per CDR3 protein results from TCRdb running MiXCR on the PCR reads. Found here are 170,000 or so distinct CDR3 sequences, approximately 6.6% of them singletons; the top ten hold 3% to 3.5%.

The chain is built from TRBV7-2 and TRBJ2-2; D remains ambiguous. This TCR derives from a human donor who donated a stem cell graft to a child with Wiskott-Aldrich syndrome. The sample in question was PBMCs from the stem cell graft donor, obtained from the stem cell graft. CDR3 coding DNA: TGTGCCAGCAGCTTTTCCTACAAGAACACCGGGGAGCTGTTTTTT. Protein sequence: CASSFSYKNTGELFF.